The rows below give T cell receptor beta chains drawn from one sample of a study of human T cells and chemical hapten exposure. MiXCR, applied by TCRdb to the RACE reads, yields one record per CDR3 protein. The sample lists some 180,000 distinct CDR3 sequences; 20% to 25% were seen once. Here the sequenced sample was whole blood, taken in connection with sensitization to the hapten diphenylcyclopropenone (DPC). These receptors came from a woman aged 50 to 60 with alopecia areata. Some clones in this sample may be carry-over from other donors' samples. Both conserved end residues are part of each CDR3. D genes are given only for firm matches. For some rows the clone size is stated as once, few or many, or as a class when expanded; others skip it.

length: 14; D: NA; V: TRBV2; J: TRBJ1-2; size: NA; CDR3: CASSETGLNYGYTF; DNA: TGTGCCAGCAGTGAGACAGGTCTTAACTATGGCTACACCTTC
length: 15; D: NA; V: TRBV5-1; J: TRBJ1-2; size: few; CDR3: CASSLELVSNYGYTF; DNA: TGCGCCAGCAGCTTGGAATTGGTCAGCAACTATGGCTACACCTTC
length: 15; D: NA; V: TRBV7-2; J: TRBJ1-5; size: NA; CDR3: CASSPSLGYGQPQHF; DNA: TGTGCCAGCAGCCCATCGCTGGGCTATGGGCAGCCCCAGCATTTT
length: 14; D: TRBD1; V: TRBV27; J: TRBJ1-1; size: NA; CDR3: CASSPRQGITEAFF; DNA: TGTGCCAGCAGTCCGAGACAGGGTATCACTGAAGCTTTCTTT
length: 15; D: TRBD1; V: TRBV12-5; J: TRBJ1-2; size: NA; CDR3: CASGLGRQGNYGYTF; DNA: TGTGCTAGTGGTTTGGGAAGACAGGGGAACTATGGCTACACCTTC
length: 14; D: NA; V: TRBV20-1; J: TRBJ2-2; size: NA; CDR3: CSARESGYTGELFF; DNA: TGCAGTGCTAGAGAGAGCGGTTACACCGGGGAGCTGTTTTTT
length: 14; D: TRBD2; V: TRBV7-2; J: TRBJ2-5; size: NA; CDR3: CASSPRTSVETQYF; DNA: TGTGCCAGCAGCCCACGGACTAGCGTAGAGACCCAGTACTTC
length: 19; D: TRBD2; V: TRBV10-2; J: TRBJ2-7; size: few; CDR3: CASSGPSVAAGGPPYEQYF; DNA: TGCGCCAGCAGTGGTCCCTCTGTTGCGGCGGGGGGTCCTCCCTACGAGCAGTACTTC
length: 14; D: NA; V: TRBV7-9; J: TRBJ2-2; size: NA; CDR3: CASSLGPGTGELFF; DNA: TGTGCCAGCAGCTTAGGTCCGGGGACCGGGGAGCTGTTTTTT
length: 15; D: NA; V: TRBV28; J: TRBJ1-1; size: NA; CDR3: CASSLLQTQGTEAFF; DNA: TGTGCCAGCAGTTTGCTCCAGACTCAGGGAACTGAAGCTTTCTTT
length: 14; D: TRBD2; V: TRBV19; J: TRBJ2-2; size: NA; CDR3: CASRGSGVGGELFF; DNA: TGTGCCAGTAGGGGGAGCGGGGTAGGCGGGGAGCTGTTTTTT
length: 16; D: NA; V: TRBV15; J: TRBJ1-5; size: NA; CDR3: CATSRDLGIGNQPQHF; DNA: TGTGCCACCAGCAGAGATTTGGGGATCGGCAATCAGCCCCAGCATTTT
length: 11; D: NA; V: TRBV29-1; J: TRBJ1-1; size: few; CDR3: CSVGGYTEAFF; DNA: TGCAGCGTCGGGGGGTACACTGAAGCTTTCTTT
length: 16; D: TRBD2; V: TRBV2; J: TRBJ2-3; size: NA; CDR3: CASSEASGRITDTQYF; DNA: TGTGCCAGCAGTGAGGCTAGCGGGAGGATCACAGATACGCAGTATTTT
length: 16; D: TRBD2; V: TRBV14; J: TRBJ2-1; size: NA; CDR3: CASSQGLAGWYNEQFF; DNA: TGTGCCAGCAGCCAAGGACTAGCGGGATGGTACAATGAGCAGTTCTTC
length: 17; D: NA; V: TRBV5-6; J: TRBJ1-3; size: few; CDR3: CASSLGVGGNAGNTIYF; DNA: TGTGCCAGCAGCTTGGGGGTCGGAGGGAACGCTGGAAACACCATATATTTT
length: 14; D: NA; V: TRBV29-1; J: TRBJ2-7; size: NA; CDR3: CSVELRGPTYEQYF; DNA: TGCAGCGTTGAATTGCGGGGTCCCACCTACGAGCAGTACTTC
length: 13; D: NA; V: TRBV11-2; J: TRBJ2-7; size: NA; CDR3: CASSREWSVRQYF; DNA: TGTGCCAGCAGCCGGGAGTGGTCTGTGCGGCAGTACTTC
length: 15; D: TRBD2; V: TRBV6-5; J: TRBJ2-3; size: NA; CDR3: CASRVLAGVTDTQYF; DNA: TGTGCCAGCAGGGTCCTAGCGGGAGTAACAGATACGCAGTATTTT
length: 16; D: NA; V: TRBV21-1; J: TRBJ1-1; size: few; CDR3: CASNRQGPIMNTEAFF; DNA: TGTGCCAGCAACAGACAGGGACCAATTATGAACACTGAAGCTTTCTTT
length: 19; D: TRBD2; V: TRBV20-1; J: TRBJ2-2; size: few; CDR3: CSARDFETSGRVYTGELFF; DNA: TGCAGTGCTAGAGATTTTGAGACTAGCGGGAGGGTATACACCGGGGAGCTGTTTTTT
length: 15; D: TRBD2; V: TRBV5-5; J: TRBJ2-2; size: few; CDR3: CASSVIAGETGELFF; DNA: TGTGCCAGCAGCGTTATAGCGGGAGAAACCGGGGAGCTGTTTTTT
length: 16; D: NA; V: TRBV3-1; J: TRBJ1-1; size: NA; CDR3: CASSTTLLGPNTEAFF; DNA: TGTGCCAGCAGCACTACTCTGTTAGGGCCGAACACTGAAGCTTTCTTT
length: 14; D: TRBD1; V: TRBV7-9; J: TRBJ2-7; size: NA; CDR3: CASRPTGSLYEQYF; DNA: TGTGCCAGCAGGCCGACAGGGTCCCTCTACGAGCAGTACTTC
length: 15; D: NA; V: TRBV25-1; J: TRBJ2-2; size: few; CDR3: CASTGHGPSHGELFF; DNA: TGTGCCAGCACTGGACACGGTCCTTCGCACGGGGAGCTGTTTTTT
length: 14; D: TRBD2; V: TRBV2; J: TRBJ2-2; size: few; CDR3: CASTGGRNTGELFF; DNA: TGTGCCAGCACTGGCGGGAGAAACACCGGGGAGCTGTTTTTT
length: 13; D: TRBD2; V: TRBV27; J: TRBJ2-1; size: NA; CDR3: CASIRLAGGPLFF; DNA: TGTGCCAGCATCCGACTAGCGGGAGGGCCTTTGTTCTTC
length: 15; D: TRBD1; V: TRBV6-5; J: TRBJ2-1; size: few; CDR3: CASSSPGQGNNEQFF; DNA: TGTGCCAGCAGTTCTCCGGGACAGGGTAACAATGAGCAGTTCTTC
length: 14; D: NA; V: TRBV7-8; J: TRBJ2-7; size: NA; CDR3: CASSFGVATYEQYF; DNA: TGTGCCAGCAGCTTTGGGGTGGCCACCTACGAGCAGTACTTC
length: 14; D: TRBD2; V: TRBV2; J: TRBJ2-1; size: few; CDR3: CASSIAGGYNEQFF; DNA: TGTGCCAGCAGTATAGCGGGAGGGTACAATGAGCAGTTCTTC
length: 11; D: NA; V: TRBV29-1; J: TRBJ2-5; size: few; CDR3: CSAEPGETQYF; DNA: TGCAGCGCCGAGCCAGGAGAGACCCAGTACTTC
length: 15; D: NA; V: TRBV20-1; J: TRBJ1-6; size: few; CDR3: CSARSPPDPRSPLHF; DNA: TGCAGTGCTAGGTCCCCCCCAGACCCCCGCTCACCCCTCCACTTT
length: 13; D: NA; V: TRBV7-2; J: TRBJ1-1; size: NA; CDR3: CASSLRQSTEAFF; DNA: TGTGCCAGCAGCTTAAGACAGTCAACTGAAGCTTTCTTT
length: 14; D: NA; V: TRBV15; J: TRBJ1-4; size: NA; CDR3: CATSRDSGGEKLFF; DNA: TGTGCCACCAGCCGGGACTCTGGAGGAGAAAAACTGTTTTTT
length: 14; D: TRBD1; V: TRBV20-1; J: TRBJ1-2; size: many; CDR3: CSARVGQGKRGYTF; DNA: TGCAGTGCTAGAGTGGGACAGGGCAAAAGGGGCTACACCTTC
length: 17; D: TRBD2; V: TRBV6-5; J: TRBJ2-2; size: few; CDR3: CASRNPGLGSNTGELFF; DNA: TGTGCCAGCAGAAATCCGGGACTAGGGAGCAACACCGGGGAGCTGTTTTTT
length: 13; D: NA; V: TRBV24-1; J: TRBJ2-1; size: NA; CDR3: CATSASAYNEQFF; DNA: TGTGCCACCAGCGCCTCTGCCTACAATGAGCAGTTCTTC
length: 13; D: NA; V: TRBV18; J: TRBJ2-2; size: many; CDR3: CASSLKNTGELFF; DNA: TGTGCCAGCTCATTGAAGAACACCGGGGAGCTGTTTTTT
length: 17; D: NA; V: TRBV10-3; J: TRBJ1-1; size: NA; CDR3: CAISEMRGRGRLTEAFF; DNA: TGTGCCATCAGTGAGATGAGGGGACGGGGCCGCCTGACTGAAGCTTTCTTT
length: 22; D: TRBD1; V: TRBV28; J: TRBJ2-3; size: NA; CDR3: CASSFYLSGTARHYKHTDTQYF; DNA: TGTGCCAGCAGTTTTTATTTATCCGGGACAGCGCGTCATTACAAGCACACAGATACGCAGTATTTT
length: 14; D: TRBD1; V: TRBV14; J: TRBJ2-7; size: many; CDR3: CASSPGQKLYEQYF; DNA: TGTGCCAGCAGCCCGGGACAGAAACTCTACGAGCAGTACTTC
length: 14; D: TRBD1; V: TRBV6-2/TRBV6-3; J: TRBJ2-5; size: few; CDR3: CASSSLTGKETQYF; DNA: TGTGCCAGCAGTTCATTGACAGGGAAGGAGACCCAGTACTTC
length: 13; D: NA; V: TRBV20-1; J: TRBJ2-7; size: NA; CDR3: CSARVPANLEQYF; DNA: TGCAGTGCTAGAGTACCAGCCAACCTCGAGCAGTACTTC
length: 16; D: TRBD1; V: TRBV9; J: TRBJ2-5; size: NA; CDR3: CASSVGGGQGLETQHF; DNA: TGTGCCAGCAGCGTAGGAGGGGGACAGGGCTTAGAGACCCAGCACTTC
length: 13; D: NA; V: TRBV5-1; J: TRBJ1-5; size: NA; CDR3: CASSPRPGEPQHF; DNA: TGCGCCAGCAGCCCTCGTCCGGGTGAGCCCCAGCATTTT
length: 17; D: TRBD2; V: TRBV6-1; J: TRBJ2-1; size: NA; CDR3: CASSDGKGGRILGEQFF; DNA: TGTGCCAGCAGTGATGGCAAAGGCGGGAGAATCCTGGGTGAGCAGTTCTTC
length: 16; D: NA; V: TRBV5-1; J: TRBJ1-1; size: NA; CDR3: CASSLVPEQPNTEAFF; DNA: TGCGCCAGCAGCTTGGTTCCCGAACAGCCGAACACTGAAGCTTTCTTT
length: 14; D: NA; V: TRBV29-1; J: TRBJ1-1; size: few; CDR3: CSVEKGGMNTEAFF; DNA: TGCAGCGTTGAAAAAGGGGGTATGAACACTGAAGCTTTCTTT
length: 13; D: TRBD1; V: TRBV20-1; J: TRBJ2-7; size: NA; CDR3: CSARVAGTVRRYF; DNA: TGCAGTGCTAGAGTTGCCGGGACAGTCAGGAGGTACTTC
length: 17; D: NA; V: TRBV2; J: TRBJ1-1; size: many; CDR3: CASSFQLTGSANTEAFF; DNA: TGTGCCAGCAGTTTCCAGCTAACAGGTTCGGCGAACACTGAAGCTTTCTTT
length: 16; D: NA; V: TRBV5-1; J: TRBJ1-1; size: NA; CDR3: CASSLADDGGNTEAFF; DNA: TGCGCCAGCAGCTTGGCCGACGACGGCGGAAACACTGAAGCTTTCTTT
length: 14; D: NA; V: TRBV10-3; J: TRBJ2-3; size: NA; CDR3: CAISESRPSDTQYF; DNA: TGTGCCATCAGTGAGTCGCGGCCCTCGGATACGCAGTATTTT
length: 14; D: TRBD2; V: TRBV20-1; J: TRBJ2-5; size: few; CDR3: CSVRGLAGDQTQYF; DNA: TGCAGCGTCAGAGGGCTAGCGGGAGATCAGACCCAGTACTTC
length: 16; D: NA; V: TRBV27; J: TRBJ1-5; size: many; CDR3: CASYPSGGDSNQPQHF; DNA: TGTGCCAGCTACCCCAGCGGGGGTGATAGCAATCAGCCCCAGCATTTT
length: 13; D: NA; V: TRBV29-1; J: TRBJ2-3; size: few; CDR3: CSVAESGTDTQYF; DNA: TGCAGCGTAGCCGAGAGTGGCACAGATACGCAGTATTTT
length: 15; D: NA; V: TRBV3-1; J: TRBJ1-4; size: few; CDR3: CASSHSVATNEKLFF; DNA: TGTGCCAGCAGCCATTCGGTTGCAACTAATGAAAAACTGTTTTTT
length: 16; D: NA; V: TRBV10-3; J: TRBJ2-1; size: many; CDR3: CAISDLTKKTSGEQFF; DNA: TGTGCCATCAGTGATCTTACTAAAAAGACCTCCGGTGAGCAGTTCTTC
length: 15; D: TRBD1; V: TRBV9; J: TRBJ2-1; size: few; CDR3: CASSVGQGAYNEQFF; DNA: TGTGCCAGCAGCGTAGGACAGGGGGCTTACAATGAGCAGTTCTTC